The 23 T cell receptor beta chains presented below share a single source sample, sequenced in a study of blood T cell repertoires in COVID-19 (dated by TCRdb to 2019 to 2021). Preparation of the library involved the immunoSEQ multiplex PCR assay. TCRdb mirrors the immuneACCESS table, restricted to in-frame sequences. Some clones are absent from its copies; in checked studies, under half trace to an unresolved V gene, and the reason for the others is unknown. Across this sample there are about 210,000 clones, with around 87% seen only once. 7% to 7.5% of the sample goes to the ten largest clones. The sample consisted of PBMCs or T cells enriched from blood (not recorded which). Source of these receptors: a man aged 30-40 years in a cohort exposed to, infected with or recovered from COVID-19 (not recorded which).

The V call is TRBV3-1 (or the pseudogene TRBV3-2), the J call TRBJ1-1, with TRBD1 as a possible D gene (6 bases). This CDR3 has 18 residues. Looked up from germline, CDR1 is LGHDT and CDR2 is YNNKEL (reference sequence). V was cut by 2 bases and J by 3 bases, with 22 bases left in between. The CDR3 DNA is TGTGCCAGCAGCCAAAGGGCCTGGGGGGGCGCCGACGACACTGAAGCTTTCTTT. Amino acids: CASSQRAWGGADDTEAFF.

J is TRBJ2-6 and V is TRBV7-2; D remains unclear. CDR3 length: 13 amino acids. V was clipped by 6 bases and J by 13 bases, with 16 bases between them. The germline V gene has CDR1 SGHTA and CDR2 FQGNSA. The CDR3 sequence: CASSFNRLGVLTF. The CDR3 DNA reads TGTGCCAGCAGTTTTAATAGGCTCGGGGTCCTGACTTTC.

This clone has a handful of counts. The chain recombines TRBV6-5 with TRBJ2-7; 11 bases align to TRBD1. The junction had 8 bases not matched to a gene; V was cut back by 6 bases and J by 4 bases. CDR1 and CDR2 from the germline V gene are MNHEY and SVGAGI. This CDR3 is built from 15 residues. The CDR3 DNA sequence: TGTGCCAGCAGAGGGACAGGGGGATTATGGTACGAGCAGTACTTC. Translated, it gives CASRGTGGLWYEQYF.

The chain uses TRBV2 and TRBJ2-7, with 7 bases aligning to TRBD1. Trimming at V came to 7 bases and at J to 3 bases, leaving 18 bases not matched to a gene. Per the germline V gene, CDR1 is SNHLY and CDR2 is FYNNEI. This CDR3 region has 17 residues. The CDR3 sequence: CASTDLKGARRDYEQYF. The DNA of the CDR3 is TGTGCCAGCACTGACCTTAAGGGGGCGCGACGGGACTACGAGCAGTACTTC.

The J gene is TRBJ1-6, the V gene TRBV28; perhaps TRBD1 as D (6 bases). This CDR3 is 14 amino acids long. The ends were cut back, 6 bases at V and 7 bases at J, with 13 bases in the middle. Germline V gene data show CDR1 as MDHEN and CDR2 as SYDVKM. The CDR3 DNA follows: TGTGCCAGCAGACAGGACAGTTTGAATTCACCCCTCCACTTT. It specifies CASRQDSLNSPLHF.

V and J are TRBV19 and TRBJ2-2; D call uncertain. Germline assignment: CDR1 LNHDA and CDR2 SQIVND (reference sequence). There are 14 residues in the CDR3. Trimming shortened V by 7 bases and J by 1 base, and 10 bases separated the two germline ends. CDR3 in amino acids: CASTEFQNTGELFF. DNA for the CDR3: TGTGCCAGTACGGAGTTTCAGAACACCGGGGAGCTGTTTTTT. The full variable domain, its missing parts supplied by reference TRBV19 and TRBJ2-2, is DGGITQSPKYLFRKEGQNVTLSCEQNLNHDAMYWYRQDPGQGLRLIYYSQIVNDFQKGDIAEGYSVSREKKESFPLTVTSAQKNPTAFYLCASTEFQNTGELFFGEGSRLTVL.

The chain links TRBV7-5 to TRBJ2-3; TRBD1, the table's D call, was not compared with the DNA. TRBV7-5 is marked as a pseudogene. The CDR3 is 20 residues long. The CDR3 here is CARAWSAPSPSRKGTDTQYF. The CDR3 coding sequence is TGTGCCAGGGCCTGGAGCGCCCCATCCCCCTCTAGAAAGGGGACAGATACGCAGTATTTT.

This clone was detected a few times. The chain combines TRBV5-5 with TRBJ2-3; TRBD1 agrees at 9 bases. Trimming removed 5 bases from V and 4 bases from J; junction bases left unmatched: 14. The CDR3 extends over 17 amino acids. CDR1 and CDR2 (germline): SGHKS, YYEKEE (reference sequence). CDR3 amino acids: CASSHTTGQGRADTQYF. The CDR3 coding sequence is TGTGCCAGCAGTCATACCACGGGACAGGGTCGGGCAGATACGCAGTATTTT. The complete variable domain, with remaining parts taken from reference TRBV5-5 and TRBJ2-3, reads DAGVTQSPTHLIKTRGQQVTLRCSPISGHKSVSWYQQVLGQGPQFIFQYYEKEERGRGNFPDRFSARQFPNYSSELNVNALLLGDSALYLCASSHTTGQGRADTQYFGPGTRLTVL.

The CDR3 spells CAITWTGDNQPQHF. The CDR3 DNA sequence: TGTGCCATCACCTGGACAGGGGACAATCAGCCCCAGCATTTT. The chain couples TRBV10-3 to TRBJ1-5; 9 bases line up with TRBD1. The CDR3 contains 14 residues. Trimming cost V 7 bases and J 3 bases; bases outside gene matches: 4. Germline V CDR1 and CDR2: ENHRY, SYGVKD.

This chain's CDR3 is CASSTRQGLNEKLFF. CDR3 coding DNA: TGTGCCAGCAGCACACGACAGGGCCTTAATGAAAAACTGTTTTTT. The chain recombines TRBV7-2 with TRBJ1-4, with TRBD1 matching over 7 bases. CDR3 length equals 15 residues. V trimming: 5 bases; J trimming: 4 bases; junction bases outside the gene matches: 7. Per the germline V gene, CDR1 is SGHTA and CDR2 is FQGNSA.

The rearrangement uses TRBV7-9 and TRBJ2-3, with 14 bases matching TRBD2. The germline V gene has CDR1 SEHNR and CDR2 FQNEAQ (reference sequence). The junction had 4 bases not matched to a gene; V was cut back by 5 bases and J by 6 bases. This CDR3 is 15 amino acids long. This CDR3 is CASSPGLAGVDTQYF. The CDR3 DNA is TGTGCCAGCAGCCCGGGACTAGCGGGAGTTGATACGCAGTATTTT.

Details on this clone: The same CDR3 also results from other DNA sequences found in this sample. The chain recombines TRBV28 with TRBJ1-2; perhaps TRBD1 as D (5 bases). Germline V CDR1 and CDR2: MDHEN, SYDVKM. The CDR3 sequence is 13 residues long. The V and J ends lost 1 base and 3 bases respectively, with 6 bases between them. The CDR3 here is CASSLSGYYGYTF. As DNA, the CDR3 is TGTGCCAGCAGTTTATCAGGGTACTATGGCTACACCTTC.

This clone was seen a handful of times. This chain joins TRBV10-3 and TRBJ2-3, with TRBD2 matching over 8 bases. CDR3 length: 17 residues. The V segment lost 6 bases and the J segment 2 bases; nucleotides outside the gene matches: 13. Germline V CDR1 and CDR2: ENHRY, SYGVKD. CDR3: CAISKGGRLASTDTQYF. In nucleotides, the CDR3 is TGTGCCATCAGCAAGGGGGGCAGACTAGCGTCCACAGATACGCAGTATTTT.

This chain links TRBV29-1 with TRBJ2-2, with D tentatively TRBD1 (6 bases). CDR1 is SQVTM and CDR2 is ANQGSEA in the germline V gene. CDR3 length: 15 amino acids. V lost 4 bases and J 3 bases, leaving 15 bases between the germline ends. The CDR3 is CSVVLGTGYTGELFF. The CDR3 DNA follows: TGCAGCGTTGTTTTAGGAACAGGGTACACCGGGGAGCTGTTTTTT.

The chain is built from TRBV13 and TRBJ1-4; D unresolved. The CDR3 runs 13 residues. With 3 bases removed from V and 10 bases from J, the gap between germline ends came to 12 bases. Per germline, CDR1 PRHDT and CDR2 FYEKMQ (reference sequence). The CDR3 sequence: CASSLRVSGKLFF. The CDR3 region has the DNA TGTGCCAGCAGCTTGAGAGTAAGTGGAAAACTGTTTTTT. The full variable domain, rest sourced from reference TRBV13 and TRBJ1-4, is AAGVIQSPRHLIKEKRETATLKCYPIPRHDTVYWYQQGPGQDPQFLISFYEKMQSDKGSIPDRFSAQQFSDYHSELNMSSLELGDSALYFCASSLRVSGKLFFGSGTQLSVL.

V and J are TRBV5-6 and TRBJ2-7; 7 bases agree with TRBD2. Trimming cost V 1 base and J 2 bases; bases outside gene matches: 0. The CDR3 covers 13 residues. CDR1 is SGHDT, CDR2 YYEEEE, per germline. CDR3 in amino acids: CASSLTSAYEQYF. In DNA form, the CDR3 reads TGTGCCAGCAGCTTGACTAGCGCCTACGAGCAGTACTTC. Combining the CDR3 with reference TRBV5-6 and TRBJ2-7 gives the whole variable domain DAGVTQSPTHLIKTRGQQVTLRCSPKSGHDTVSWYQQALGQGPQFIFQYYEEEERQRGNFPDRFSGHQFPNYSSELNVNALLLGDSALYLCASSLTSAYEQYFGPGTRLTVT.

This sequence joins TRBV13 and TRBJ2-1; TRBD2 matches 9 bases. V shed 5 bases, J shed 1 base, and the junction held 15 bases outside the gene matches. Germline CDR1 reads PRHDT; CDR2 reads FYEKMQ (reference sequence). This CDR3 spans 19 amino acids. CDR3 in amino acids: CASSLRLAGEVVSYNEQFF. The CDR3 DNA reads as TGTGCCAGCAGCCTTAGATTAGCGGGAGAGGTGGTGTCCTACAATGAGCAGTTCTTC.

This clone was detected only once. The J gene is TRBJ1-2, the V gene TRBV6-1; D remains ambiguous. Trimming removed 0 bases from V and 3 bases from J, with 8 bases in between. The length of the CDR3 is 14 residues. Germline CDR1 reads MNHNS; CDR2 reads SASEGT. The chain's CDR3 is CASSEALGDYGYTF. For the CDR3, the DNA is TGTGCCAGCAGTGAAGCGCTTGGAGACTATGGCTACACCTTC.

The rearrangement uses TRBV4-3 and TRBJ2-7; D uncertain. Trimming removed 3 bases from V and 3 bases from J, with 15 bases in between. The CDR3 has 15 residues. CDR1 and CDR2 (germline): LGHNA, YSLEER. The CDR3 spells CASSQVASQLYEQYF. Here the CDR3 DNA reads TGCGCCAGCAGCCAGGTCGCAAGCCAACTCTACGAGCAGTACTTC.

The V and J genes are TRBV6-5 and TRBJ1-6; D uncertain. Germline values: CDR1 MNHEY, CDR2 SVGAGI. The ends were cut back, 6 bases at V and 1 base at J, with 10 bases in the middle. The CDR3 is 15 amino acids. In DNA form, the CDR3 reads TGTGCCAGCAGACTGACTATTTCCTATAATTCACCCCTCCACTTT. This codes for CASRLTISYNSPLHF.

J is TRBJ2-2 and V is TRBV4-3, with D maybe TRBD2 (5 bases). This CDR3 comprises 13 residues. V gave up 0 bases and J gave up 6 bases, with 5 bases separating them. Germline CDR1 and CDR2: LGHNA and YSLEER. The CDR3 loop reads CASSQERAGELFF. CDR3 sequence (DNA): TGCGCCAGCAGCCAAGAGAGGGCCGGGGAGCTGTTTTTT.

The chain uses TRBV10-2 and TRBJ2-7; 11 bases align to TRBD2. The CDR3 length is 15 residues. The trim removed 0 bases at V and 5 bases at J, leaving 3 bases unmatched. CDR1 and CDR2 from the germline V gene are WSHSY and SAAADI. The DNA for the CDR3 is TGCGCCAGCAGTGAGTCGACTAGCGGGACCCACGAGCAGTACTTC. Its protein is CASSESTSGTHEQYF.

The J gene is TRBJ2-7, the V gene TRBV6-4; D may be TRBD2 (6 bases). The CDR3 spans 13 residues. The germline V and J ends were trimmed by 10 bases and 6 bases, with 19 bases remaining between them. Germline V CDR1 and CDR2: MRHNA, SNTAGT. This CDR3 is CATIGRRGREQYF. The CDR3 nucleotides are TGTGCCACCATTGGGCGGAGGGGACGCGAGCAGTACTTC.